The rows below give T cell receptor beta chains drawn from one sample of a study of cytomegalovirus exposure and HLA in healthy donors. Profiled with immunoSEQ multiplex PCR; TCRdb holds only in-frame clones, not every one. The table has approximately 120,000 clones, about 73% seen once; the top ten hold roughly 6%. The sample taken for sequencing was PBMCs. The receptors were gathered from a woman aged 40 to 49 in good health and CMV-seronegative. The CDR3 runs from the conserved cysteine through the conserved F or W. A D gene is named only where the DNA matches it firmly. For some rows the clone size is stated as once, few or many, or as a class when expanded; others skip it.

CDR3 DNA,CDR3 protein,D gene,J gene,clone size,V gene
TGTGCCAGCAGCTTGACAGGGGATGAGCAGTTCTTC,CASSLTGDEQFF,TRBD1,TRBJ2-1,-,TRBV7-9
TGTGCCAGCAGTCAAGGACAGGGGGCCTACGAGCAGTACTTC,CASSQGQGAYEQYF,TRBD1,TRBJ2-7,-,TRBV6-1
TGTGCCAGCAGGAGAGATAGCAATCAGCCCCAGCATTTT,CASRRDSNQPQHF,-,TRBJ1-5,few,TRBV6-6
TGCGCCAGCAGCCAGAGGGCAGACAGGGAAGTTGGCACAGATACGCAGTATTTT,CASSQRADREVGTDTQYF,TRBD1,TRBJ2-3,-,TRBV4-1
TGTGCCAGTACCGATCTCCCGGGAGGCTATGGCTACACCTTC,CASTDLPGGYGYTF,-,TRBJ1-2,-,TRBV19
TGTGCCACCGCGGGACAGGGGGCCACTGAAGCTTTCTTT,CATAGQGATEAFF,TRBD1,TRBJ1-1,-,TRBV2
TGTGCCAGCAGCTACCGACAGGGTAACACCGGGGAGCTGTTTTTT,CASSYRQGNTGELFF,TRBD1,TRBJ2-2,-,TRBV11-2
TGTGCCAGCAGCGCCTCCGGGACTAGCTTTAACACCGGGGAGCTGTTTTTT,CASSASGTSFNTGELFF,TRBD2,TRBJ2-2,-,TRBV9
TGTGCCAGCAGCTTGGGGTTAGGGTCTGGGGCCAACGGCCTGACTTTC,CASSLGLGSGANGLTF,-,TRBJ2-6,-,TRBV5-5
TGTGCCATCAGTGATGGTCGTAGCGGGAGAGCTACAGATACGCAGTATTTT,CAISDGRSGRATDTQYF,TRBD2,TRBJ2-3,few,TRBV10-3
TGTGCCAGCAGTTCTCCGGGACAGGGGGCCCACGAGCAGTACTTC,CASSSPGQGAHEQYF,TRBD1,TRBJ2-7,-,TRBV28
TGTGCCAGCAGCTTAGTAGACAGGGCGGGGTACGATGAGCAGTTCTTC,CASSLVDRAGYDEQFF,-,TRBJ2-1,-,TRBV7-9
TGTGCCAGCAGCCTATCCCTGGCTAGCGGGAATGTGGAAGAGACCCAGTACTTC,CASSLSLASGNVEETQYF,TRBD2,TRBJ2-5,-,TRBV7-2
TGTGCCAGCTCACCATCACCCATAAGACTAGCGGTAGATACGCAGTATTTT,CASSPSPIRLAVDTQYF,TRBD2,TRBJ2-3,-,TRBV18
TGTGCCAGCAGCGTAGTCTCGACAGGGCGGAACACCGGGGAGCTGTTTTTT,CASSVVSTGRNTGELFF,TRBD1,TRBJ2-2,-,TRBV9
TGTGCCAGCAGCGAGACAGGGCACATTCAGTACTTC,CASSETGHIQYF,TRBD1,TRBJ2-4,-,TRBV6-5
TGCAGTGCCCGAGGCACCTCCGAGCAGTACTTC,CSARGTSEQYF,-,TRBJ2-7,-,TRBV20-1
TGTGCCAGCAGTTCTAACCTCCGGGACAGGGTGGAAGACACTGAAGCTTTCTTT,CASSSNLRDRVEDTEAFF,TRBD1,TRBJ1-1,-,TRBV28
TGTGCCAGTAGTATCGTACAGGGAAGGGGTGAGCAGTTCTTC,CASSIVQGRGEQFF,-,TRBJ2-1,-,TRBV19
TGTGCCAGCAGTCCGAATTATCCGGGGACTAGCGGAACCTACGAGCAGTACTTC,CASSPNYPGTSGTYEQYF,TRBD2,TRBJ2-7,-,TRBV28
TGTGCCAGCAGCCAAGATGCGGGGGCAGGGGCCAACGGCCTGACTTTC,CASSQDAGAGANGLTF,-,TRBJ2-6,-,TRBV4-2
TGTGCCAGCTCATCGGACAGGCTAGATTCACCCCTCCACTTT,CASSSDRLDSPLHF,TRBD1,TRBJ1-6,-,TRBV18
TGCGCCAGCAGCCAAGTGGGGCGGGGGCTCGGTGGCTACACCTTC,CASSQVGRGLGGYTF,-,TRBJ1-2,-,TRBV4-1
TGCGCCAGCAGCTCCACGCGGGAGGGCGACGAGCAGTACTTC,CASSSTREGDEQYF,TRBD2,TRBJ2-7,-,TRBV5-1
TGTGCCAGCAGCGTAGGGGGGGGGCGCGGCACCGGGGAGCTGTTTTTT,CASSVGGGRGTGELFF,-,TRBJ2-2,-,TRBV9
TGTGCCAGCAGCTTAGGGGTCGAGCGATGGGTCAATGAGCAGTTCTTC,CASSLGVERWVNEQFF,-,TRBJ2-1,-,TRBV5-4
TGTGCCAGCAGCTTGGAGGGCAGGGGGATCTATGGCTACACCTTC,CASSLEGRGIYGYTF,TRBD1,TRBJ1-2,-,TRBV7-6
TGTGCCAGCAGCTTAGCCCGAGCGGGAGGCTCCGAGCAGTACTTC,CASSLARAGGSEQYF,TRBD2,TRBJ2-7,-,TRBV7-6
TGTGCCACCTCAGGTCGTAGCAATCAGCCCCAGCATTTT,CATSGRSNQPQHF,-,TRBJ1-5,-,TRBV6-1
TGTGCCAGCAGATCAAGGGGGCCGGAGACCCAGTACTTC,CASRSRGPETQYF,TRBD1,TRBJ2-5,few,TRBV6-5
TGTGCCAGCAGCCGTACCGGGAGCTTGGCAGATACGCAGTATTTT,CASSRTGSLADTQYF,-,TRBJ2-3,-,TRBV6-4
TGTGCCAGCAGCCAGGACAGGGCCTTTGAAGCTTTCTTT,CASSQDRAFEAFF,TRBD1,TRBJ1-1,-,TRBV5-6
TGTGCCAGCACTCCAGGGCCGGACTATGGCTACACCTTC,CASTPGPDYGYTF,-,TRBJ1-2,once,TRBV6-5
TGTGCCAGCAGCCAAGCCCCGGGACAGGGCCCCACCGGGGAGCTGTTTTTT,CASSQAPGQGPTGELFF,TRBD1,TRBJ2-2,-,TRBV14
TGCGCCAGCAGTGAGGCTCGAGAACACTATGGCTACACCTTC,CASSEAREHYGYTF,-,TRBJ1-2,-,TRBV10-2
TGTGCCAGCAGCTCTGGGGGAGGACAGGGAGGGAATACGCAGTATTTT,CASSSGGGQGGNTQYF,-,TRBJ2-3,-,TRBV11-2
TGTGCCAGCAGCGGGGGGACTAGCAAAAACATTCAGTACTTC,CASSGGTSKNIQYF,TRBD2,TRBJ2-4,-,TRBV11-2
TGTGCCAGCAGTCCACGGCCGGGACTAAGTAACACCGGGGAGCTGTTTTTT,CASSPRPGLSNTGELFF,TRBD2,TRBJ2-2,-,TRBV27
TGTGCCAGTAGTATAGGGCAGACTGAAGCTTTCTTT,CASSIGQTEAFF,-,TRBJ1-1,-,TRBV19
TGTGCCAGTATCCAGGGGGCGGTAAGCTCTGGGGCCAACGTCCTGACTTTC,CASIQGAVSSGANVLTF,TRBD1,TRBJ2-6,-,TRBV19
TGTGCCAGCAGCGTGGACAGGGGCCCTGGAAACACCATATATTTT,CASSVDRGPGNTIYF,TRBD1,TRBJ1-3,-,TRBV9
TGTGCCAGCAGCACTACAGGGAAGAGATCCCAGTACTTC,CASSTTGKRSQYF,-,TRBJ2-5,-,TRBV7-9
TGTGCCAGCAGTCGCGGACAGCGCAATCAGCCCCAGCATTTT,CASSRGQRNQPQHF,-,TRBJ1-5,-,TRBV28
TGCGCCAGCAGCAGTATAGCGGGACTGCCCCCCGGGGGGGTTATTACGCAGTATTTT,CASSSIAGLPPGGVITQYF,TRBD2,TRBJ2-3,-,TRBV5-1
TGTGCCAGCTCACCACCGCTCCCCTCAGGCTATCAAGAGACCCAGTACTTC,CASSPPLPSGYQETQYF,-,TRBJ2-5,-,TRBV18
TGTGCCAGCAGCCCAGATTCAAGCGGAGGGGAGCTGTTTTTT,CASSPDSSGGELFF,-,TRBJ2-2,-,TRBV11-2
TGTGCCAGCACACGCGCGGGGTTCGACAATCAGCCCCAGCATTTT,CASTRAGFDNQPQHF,-,TRBJ1-5,-,TRBV6-1
TGTGCCAGCAGTTACTCGGAGCTTGGAGATGAGCAGTTCTTC,CASSYSELGDEQFF,-,TRBJ2-1,-,TRBV6-5
TGTGCCAGCAGCTTAGTTTCCGGGACTAGCGGGAGAAATGAGCAGTTCTTC,CASSLVSGTSGRNEQFF,TRBD2,TRBJ2-1,-,TRBV5-4
TGTGCCAGCAGTTTGGCCCCACTAGCGACGAATGAGCAGTTCTTC,CASSLAPLATNEQFF,TRBD2,TRBJ2-1,-,TRBV28
TGCGCCAGCAGCTTGATACTGGGAGGGACCACAGATACGCAGTATTTT,CASSLILGGTTDTQYF,TRBD2,TRBJ2-3,-,TRBV5-1
TGCGCCACCAGCAGAGGAGGCCTTTATGAAAAACTGTTTTTT,CATSRGGLYEKLFF,-,TRBJ1-4,-,TRBV15
TGTGCCAGCTCACCTTCCGGGACAGGGGCCACTGAAGCTTTCTTT,CASSPSGTGATEAFF,TRBD1,TRBJ1-1,-,TRBV18
TGTGCCAGCAGCTTAGATCCGGGTTCGCCCCAGCATTTT,CASSLDPGSPQHF,-,TRBJ1-5,-,TRBV11-2